The TCR beta chain under discussion was sequenced for a study of blood T cells in healthy people across ages. Through a sample-barcoded 5' primer and a J-beta primer mix, a second PCR was run for roughly 7 to 12 cycles. TCRdb itself ran the 5' RACE reads through MiXCR, one entry per CDR3 protein. The repertoire holds 1.2 million to 1.5 million distinct CDR3 sequences, with approximately 42% as singletons. Every sample yielded at least 6.5 million isolated PBMCs. Germline loops: CDR1 LGHNA, CDR2 YNFKEQ. CDR3 size: 17 residues. The junction had 7 bases not matched to a gene; V was cut back by 4 bases and J by 1 base.

Material for sequencing was blood. V is TRBV4-2 and J is TRBJ2-6; TRBD2 aligns across 7 bases. This clonotype was sampled from a young woman in good health. Here the CDR3 reads CASSRRETGSGANVLTF. The CDR3 region has the DNA TGTGCCAGCAGCCGGCGGGAGACTGGATCTGGGGCCAACGTCCTGACTTTC.